This T cell receptor (beta chain) was retrieved from a study of cytomegalovirus exposure and HLA in healthy donors. The primer mix had 60 Vbeta and 13 Jbeta primers. The protocol was immunoSEQ multiplex PCR, while the TCRdb copy is restricted to in-frame clones and leaves out a portion. The sample has about 160,000 clones, over 80% seen once. This clone was found a few times. The germline V and J ends were trimmed by 4 bases and 7 bases, with 11 bases remaining between them. From germline, CDR1 is SNHLY and CDR2 FYNNEI. The CDR3 has 13 residues. The TCR sequence derives from a woman in her late teens or twenties in good health and CMV-seronegative. The sequenced sample was PBMCs. This rearrangement joins TRBV2 to TRBJ2-1, with a weak D call TRBD1 (6 bases). In nucleotides, the CDR3 is TGTGCCAGCAGTGGAGACAGGTCGAATGAGCAGTTCTTC. Translated, it gives CASSGDRSNEQFF.